The clone carrying this T cell receptor beta chain was seen ten or more times. Its antigen is undetermined. The data derive from a study of naive and memory T cell subsets. General observations from the study: Diversity fell and Gini index rose from naive through CM, EM, EMRA.

Both TRBC1 and TRBC2 were covered by a beta constant-region primer of two equimolar oligonucleotides. The cDNA 3' end received a ligated single-stranded oligonucleotide carrying the SP2 primer and a 12-nucleotide UMI. The ligated cDNA underwent four PCR rounds using SP2 and nested alpha and beta constant-region primers. TCRdb re-called the UMI-ligation and nested PCR reads with MiXCR, one entry per CDR3 protein. This table has roughly 27,000 distinct CDR3 sequences, roughly 10% appearing once. Germline CDR1 MNHEY, CDR2 SVGEGT. This CDR3 has 20 amino acids. V was pared by 2 bases and J by 2 bases, with 17 bases of the junction left unmatched. Four subsets defined by CD45RA and CD27 were sorted after CD3, CD4, CD8 and live/dead staining.

Sequencing input: effector memory CD4+ T cells from blood. Sample subset: effector memory, CD45RA- CD27-. The sequence was obtained from a human donor in good health. The gene calls are TRBV6-2 or TRBV6-3 and TRBJ1-5; 8 nucleotides line up with TRBD1. The CDR3, as DNA: TGTGCCAGCAGTTACAGCCCCGGGACAGGTAATTCCCCGGGCAATCAGCCCCAGCATTTT. Its protein product is CASSYSPGTGNSPGNQPQHF.